These 15 T cell receptor beta chains originate from one sample sequenced in a study of CD8+CD57+ T cells in acquired aplastic anemia. TCR beta VDJ and CDR3 were profiled, and genomic DNA was the template. TCRdb ran MiXCR on the reads and lists one entry per CDR3 protein. Among 35,000 to 50,000 distinct CDR3 sequences listed, roughly two thirds were seen once. Sequencing used sorted CD4+, CD8+, or CD8+CD57+ T cells (not recorded which) from PBMCs. The source of these receptors is a human donor in good health, serving as a control.

The J gene is TRBJ1-1, the V gene TRBV10-2, with 7 bases that match TRBD1. The V gene's germline CDR1 is WSHSY and CDR2 SAAADI. The CDR3 consists of 13 residues. Trimming at V came to 6 bases and at J to 1 base, leaving 2 bases not matched to a gene. The CDR3 reads CASRGQWNTEAFF. The CDR3, as DNA: TGCGCCAGCAGGGGACAGTGGAACACTGAAGCTTTCTTT.

The V and J genes are TRBV25-1 and TRBJ2-7; 7 bases match TRBD2. V trimming: 1 base; J trimming: 6 bases; junction bases outside the gene matches: 9. Germline CDR1 is MGHDK and CDR2 is SYGVNS. The CDR3 has 15 residues. The CDR3 nucleotides read TGTGCCAGCAGTGAATCTCTAGGGGAGGGACGCGAGCAGTACTTC. Translation gives CASSESLGEGREQYF.

This clonotype is deemed medium-sized (0.01 to 0.1%). The chain has TRBV24-1 and TRBJ1-3; D is ambiguous. The V end was cut by 4 bases, the J end by 4 bases, with 7 bases between. Per the germline V gene, CDR1 is KGHDR and CDR2 is SFDVKD. CDR3 length equals 13 residues. The CDR3 is CATSEGLGNTIYF. CDR3 coding DNA: TGTGCCACCAGTGAGGGCCTCGGAAACACCATATATTTT.

The chain joins TRBV10-1 to TRBJ1-1, with 8 bases matching TRBD1. Unmatched junction bases numbered 2, after V lost 4 bases and J lost 4 bases. The CDR3 is made up of 13 amino acids. Germline V CDR1 and CDR2: WNHNN, SYGVQD (reference sequence). The CDR3 DNA reads as TGCGCCAGCAGTGCCGACAGGGGCACTGAAGCTTTCTTT. This encodes CASSADRGTEAFF.

Comment on this clonotype: At one of its ends the junction is not consistent with the germline gene, which may arise from a read error. The chain recombines TRBV9 with TRBJ1-4; a weak D match, TRBD1 (5 bases). This CDR3 is built from 15 residues. The germline V gene encodes CDR1 SGDLS and CDR2 YYNGEE. CDR3 in DNA: TGTGCCAGCGGCGCATGGGGGGGGGATAATGGAAAACTGTTTTTT. This codes for CASGAWGGDNGKLFF.

This clonotype is medium-sized. This sequence joins TRBV19 and TRBJ1-1; 8 positions match TRBD1. This CDR3 contains 15 residues. V gave up 5 bases and J gave up 1 base; unmatched junction bases: 6. Germline V gene sequence: CDR1 LNHDA, CDR2 SQIVND (reference sequence). The CDR3 protein is CASSVPRGQNTEAFF. In nucleotides, the CDR3 is TGTGCCAGTAGTGTACCCAGGGGGCAGAACACTGAAGCTTTCTTT.

V and J are TRBV19 and TRBJ1-1, with TRBD1 as a possible D gene (5 bases). Germline values: CDR1 LNHDA, CDR2 SQIVND (reference sequence). The CDR3 length is 13 residues. V lost 7 bases and J lost 5, with 14 bases in between. In DNA, the CDR3 is TGTGCCAGTACCATGGGGGTGGGAACTGAAGCTTTCTTT. It translates to CASTMGVGTEAFF.

V and J are TRBV13 and TRBJ1-2; no firm D call. The ends were cut back, 0 bases at V and 7 bases at J, with 3 bases in the middle. This CDR3 has 11 residues. Germline CDR1 reads PRHDT; CDR2 reads FYEKMQ (reference sequence). CDR3 residues: CASSLGRGYTF. The CDR3 bases are TGTGCCAGCAGCTTAGGCCGTGGCTACACCTTC.

This CDR3 reads CASSPTGGGYTF. The CDR3 region has the DNA TGTGCCAGCAGCCCCACAGGGGGAGGCTACACCTTC. The chain recombines TRBV7-8 with TRBJ1-2; 8 positions agree with TRBD1. The germline gives CDR1 SGHVS, CDR2 FQNEAQ. The CDR3 is made up of 12 amino acids. V was pared by 5 bases and J by 8 bases, with 4 bases of the junction left unmatched. The full variable domain, with the rest looked up from reference TRBV7-8 and TRBJ1-2, is GAGVSQSPRYKVAKRGQDVALRCDPISGHVSLFWYQQALGQGPEFLTYFQNEAQLDKSGLPSDRFFAERPEGSVSTLKIQRTQQEDSAVYLCASSPTGGGYTFGSGTRLTVV.

The chain combines TRBV4-2 with TRBJ2-3, with 8 bases fitting TRBD1. The V gene's germline CDR1 is LGHNA and CDR2 YNFKEQ. The CDR3 is made up of 15 amino acids. Unmatched junction bases numbered 6, after V lost 5 bases and J lost 2 bases. CDR3 DNA: TGTGCCAGCAGCGAAGCAGGGGGCCACACAGATACGCAGTATTTT. Translated, it gives CASSEAGGHTDTQYF.

Relative to its sample, this clonotype is medium-sized. V gene TRBV2 combines with J gene TRBJ1-1; no firm D call. Germline CDR1 is SNHLY and CDR2 is FYNNEI. This CDR3 region has 13 residues. Trimming shortened V by 3 bases and J by 5 bases, and 10 bases separated the two germline ends. The DNA for the CDR3 is TGTGCCAGCAGTGAGGGGAGGGTGACTGAAGCTTTCTTT. The encoded protein is CASSEGRVTEAFF.

This clonotype was counted only a few times. At one of its ends the junction is not consistent with the germline gene, which may arise from a read error. This chain links TRBV2 with TRBJ1-2; D perhaps matches TRBD1 (6 bases). The CDR3 is 16 residues long. The germline V gene has CDR1 SNHLY and CDR2 FYNNEI. The CDR3 bases are TGTGCCAGCAGTGAAGGGGGGGCAGTGGAGGACTATAGCTACACCTTC. Translating it yields CASSEGGAVEDYSYTF. Combining the CDR3 with reference TRBV2 and TRBJ1-2 gives the whole variable domain EPEVTQTPSHQVTQMGQEVILRCVPISNHLYFYWYRQILGQKVEFLVSFYNNEISEKSEIFDDQFSVERPDGSNFTLKIRSTKLEDSAMYFCASSEGGAVEDYSYTFGSGTRLTVV.

Ten or more counts support this clonotype. The chain combines TRBV29-1 with TRBJ2-7; 10 nucleotides match TRBD1. V lost 6 bases and J lost 0; bases outside the gene matches: 8. The germline gives CDR1 SQVTM, CDR2 ANQGSEA. The CDR3 extends over 15 amino acids. CDR3 bases: TGCAGCGTCCAGGCCGGGACAGGGGTCTCCTACGAGCAGTACTTC. Translation gives CSVQAGTGVSYEQYF.

This chain uses TRBV9 with TRBJ1-2; D call uncertain. Germline loops: CDR1 SGDLS, CDR2 YYNGEE. The CDR3 has 11 amino acids. Between the trimmed V and J ends, which lost 0 bases and 13 bases, there was a span of 10 bases. The CDR3, as DNA: TGTGCCAGCAGCGTAGAGGGCAGATCCACCTTC. Translating it yields CASSVEGRSTF. Filled out from reference TRBV9 and TRBJ1-2, the complete variable domain reads DSGVTQTPKHLITATGQRVTLRCSPRSGDLSVYWYQQSLDQGLQFLIQYYNGEERAKGNILERFSAQQFPDLHSELNLSSLELGDSALYFCASSVEGRSTFGSGTRLTVV.

This chain connects TRBV6-1 to TRBJ1-6, with D perhaps TRBD1 (6 bases). CDR3 length: 13 amino acids. Germline V gene sequence: CDR1 MNHNS, CDR2 SASEGT. Trimming removed 4 bases at V and 10 bases at J, with 11 bases between. CDR3 protein: CASSAGVYSPLHF. CDR3 nucleotides: TGTGCCAGCAGTGCAGGGGTATACTCACCCCTCCACTTT.